The rows below give T cell receptor beta chains drawn from one sample of a study of a mutant IDH1 vaccine in newly diagnosed glioma. Assay used: immunoSEQ multiplex PCR; TCRdb lists only in-frame clones, some missing. Here the sample spans some 32,000 clones, approximately 90% being singletons. Antigens of these TCRs are unknown. This specimen consisted of PBMCs, obtained from a glioma patient whose treatment included an IDH1 peptide vaccine. The receptors come from a man aged 40-55 years with glioma. Both conserved end residues are part of each CDR3. A D gene is named only where the DNA matches it firmly.

TRBJ2-2 | . | TRBV6-4 | CASSVELGTGELFF
TRBJ1-2 | . | TRBV6-1 | CASSGSDRHGYTF
TRBJ2-4 | TRBD2 | TRBV7-9 | CASSPRGGEGNIQYF
TRBJ2-3 | TRBD2 | TRBV5-1 | CASSLAGLAGGSDTQYF
TRBJ1-2 | TRBD1 | TRBV28 | CASTSTDRHGYTF
TRBJ1-5 | . | TRBV28 | CASSRPGTKDQPQHF
TRBJ2-7 | TRBD1 | TRBV13 | CASSLGGGRYEQYF
TRBJ1-6 | TRBD1 | TRBV30 | CAWSTKGGANNSPLHF
TRBJ1-2 | . | TRBV30 | CAWRKMGVYGYTF
TRBJ1-2 | . | TRBV6-1 | CASSDGGRAFFYGYTF
TRBJ2-5 | TRBD2 | TRBV29-1 | CSVEWAGGSGETQYF
TRBJ2-3 | TRBD1 | TRBV11-3 | CASSLGPTGSSTDTQYF
TRBJ2-1 | TRBD2 | TRBV19 | CASSTRLAGLPQFF
TRBJ1-3 | . | TRBV28 | CASSLSRRLEGNTIYF
TRBJ2-1 | . | TRBV9 | CASSGGDSSYNEQFF
TRBJ1-4 | . | TRBV7-2 | CASSLFGQEKLFF
TRBJ2-3 | TRBD2 | TRBV9 | CASSAQTSGRVDTQYF
TRBJ1-1 | TRBD1 | TRBV5-4 | CASSLDARGGTEAFF
TRBJ1-6 | . | TRBV7-2 | CASSLRGDNSPLHF
TRBJ2-1 | . | TRBV28 | CASSSPGRSYEQFF
TRBJ2-5 | . | TRBV30 | CAWRRSPETQYF
TRBJ1-4 | . | TRBV30 | CAWSVGGKLFF
TRBJ1-1 | TRBD1 | TRBV5-1 | CASSLGLGTGVQGEAFF
TRBJ2-5 | . | TRBV10-3 | CAIKGQGDSEETQYF
TRBJ1-1 | . | TRBV28 | CASTVGSQGAFF
TRBJ1-2 | . | TRBV4-1 | CASSPTGVGGGYTF
TRBJ1-5 | . | TRBV19 | CASTDTGLYSNQPQHF
TRBJ1-3 | TRBD1 | TRBV5-1 | CASSLEGRGFFSGGSGNTIYF